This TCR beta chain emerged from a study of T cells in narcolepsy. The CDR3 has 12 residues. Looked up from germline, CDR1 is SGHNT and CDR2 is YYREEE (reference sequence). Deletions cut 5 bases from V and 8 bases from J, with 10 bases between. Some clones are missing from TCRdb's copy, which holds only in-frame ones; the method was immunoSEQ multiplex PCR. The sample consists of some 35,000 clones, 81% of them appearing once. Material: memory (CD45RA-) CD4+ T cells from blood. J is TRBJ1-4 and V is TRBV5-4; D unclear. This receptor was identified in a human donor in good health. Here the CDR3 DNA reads TGTGCCAGCAGTCGGATGGAGGAAAAACTGTTTTTT. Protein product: CASSRMEEKLFF.